Listed here is a single T cell receptor beta chain. Its antigen remains unknown. This sample also contains other DNA sequences that code for the same CDR3. This sample was taken from a study of shared clonotypes between healthy human individuals. Findings of the study overall: Estimated richness was generally greater in naive than memory subsets. The naive CD4 repertoires of several donors were compared, and roughly 5.1% of clonotypes were shared.

Here immunoSEQ multiplex PCR was the method, and the copy in TCRdb shows in-frame clones only, minus some. The data show approximately 2.3 million clones, approximately 93% seen once. Only Caucasian adults living in Nashville, Tennessee served as donors. Trimming removed 0 bases from V and 5 bases from J, with 2 bases in between. CDR3 size: 11 residues. Germline loops: CDR1 SGHRS, CDR2 YFSETQ. The V and J genes are TRBV5-1 and TRBJ1-1; D is unclear. The TCR sequence derives from a man aged 18 to 30 in good health. Some clones in this sample may be carry-over from other donors' samples. The source material was naive CD4+ T cells from PBMCs. Subset indicated: CD45RA+ positively selected. CDR3 nucleotides: TGCGCCAGCAGCTTGGGTACTGAAGCTTTCTTT. It specifies CASSLGTEAFF.